This T cell receptor (beta chain) was identified during a study of blood T cell repertoires in COVID-19. V was trimmed by 2 bases and J by 4 bases, leaving 9 bases between them. The V gene's germline CDR1 is SGHNT and CDR2 YYREEE (reference sequence). This CDR3 has 13 amino acids. Assay used: immunoSEQ multiplex PCR; TCRdb lists only in-frame clones, some missing. The sample consists of about 380,000 clones, 85% to 90% of them appearing once. The TCR was taken from a man aged 18 to 30 with active or convalescent COVID-19. The chain employs TRBV5-4 and TRBJ1-2; D remains unclear. The material sequenced was peripheral blood. CDR3 DNA sequence: TGTGCCAGCAGCTTCGGGGATGTCTATGGCTACACCTTC. The encoded protein is CASSFGDVYGYTF.